This T cell receptor beta chain was identified in a study of T-cell reconstitution after alpha-beta-depleted transplantation in children. The CDR3 is 17 amino acids. V lost 5 bases to trimming and J lost 4 bases; unmatched junction nucleotides: 15. Germline V lookup: CDR1 MDHEN, CDR2 SYDVKM. This clonotype was observed a handful of times. Its target is unknown. Findings and caveats of the study: At one year after transplant, newly produced T cells mostly accounted for T-cell counts and diversity. After transplant, high TCRbeta diversity at day 60 in some patients arose from surviving recipient T cells and thymic progenitors.

Preparing the TCRbeta library involved the use of unique molecular identifiers. TCRdb reprocessed the PCR reads via MiXCR and lists one record per CDR3 protein. The data contain some 300,000 distinct CDR3 sequences, roughly 8.2% of them singletons. This clonotype originated in a female patient aged 2-15 years who had a stem cell transplant for Fanconi anemia, so the T cells may come from the graft donor. V usage is TRBV28 and J usage is TRBJ2-7; 9 positions match TRBD1. The source material was peripheral blood, sampled 360 days after TCRalphabeta/CD19-depleted stem cell transplant. CDR3 residues: CASSRLTGQGLEYEQYF. In nucleotides, the CDR3 is TGTGCCAGCAGTCGCCTCACCGGACAGGGGTTAGAATACGAGCAGTACTTC.